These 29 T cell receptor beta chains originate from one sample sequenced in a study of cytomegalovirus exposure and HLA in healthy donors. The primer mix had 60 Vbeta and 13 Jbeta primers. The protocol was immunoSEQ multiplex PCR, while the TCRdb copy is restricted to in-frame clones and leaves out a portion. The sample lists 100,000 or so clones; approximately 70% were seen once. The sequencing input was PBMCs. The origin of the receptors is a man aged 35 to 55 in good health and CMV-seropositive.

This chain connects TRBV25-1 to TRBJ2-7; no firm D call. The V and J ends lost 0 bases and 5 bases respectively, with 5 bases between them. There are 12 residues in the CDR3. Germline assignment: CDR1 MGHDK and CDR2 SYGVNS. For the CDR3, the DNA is TGTGCCAGCAGTGAATACTTAGACGAGCAGTACTTC. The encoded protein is CASSEYLDEQYF.

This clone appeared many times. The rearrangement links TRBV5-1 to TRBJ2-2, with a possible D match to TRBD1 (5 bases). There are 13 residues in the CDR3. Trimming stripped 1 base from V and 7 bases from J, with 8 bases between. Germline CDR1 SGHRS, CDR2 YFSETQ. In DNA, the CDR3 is TGCGCCAGCAGCTTGTCAGGGATCGGGGAGCTGTTTTTT. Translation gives CASSLSGIGELFF.

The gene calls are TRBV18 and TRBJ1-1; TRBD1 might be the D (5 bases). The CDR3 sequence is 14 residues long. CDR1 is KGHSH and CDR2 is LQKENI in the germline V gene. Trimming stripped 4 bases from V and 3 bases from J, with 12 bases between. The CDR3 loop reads CASSLLGGDTEAFF. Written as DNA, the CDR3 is TGTGCCAGCTCACTGCTGGGGGGGGACACTGAAGCTTTCTTT.

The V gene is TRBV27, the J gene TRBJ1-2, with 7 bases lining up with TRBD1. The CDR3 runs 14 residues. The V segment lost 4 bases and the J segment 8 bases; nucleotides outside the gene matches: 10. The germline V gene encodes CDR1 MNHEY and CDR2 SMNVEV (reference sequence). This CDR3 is CASSSGSGGDGYTF. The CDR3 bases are TGTGCCAGCAGTTCGGGCTCAGGGGGAGACGGCTACACCTTC.

The CDR3 coding sequence is TGTGCCTGGAGTTTCGCCGGGAACACTGAAGCTTTCTTT. This translates into CAWSFAGNTEAFF. The chain is built from TRBV30 and TRBJ1-1; no firm D call. In germline, CDR1 is GTSNPN, CDR2 SVGIG (reference sequence). V dropped 2 bases and J dropped 1 base, with 8 bases sitting between them. This CDR3 is 13 amino acids long.

This CDR3 is CASSVGGSGSKVGELFF. The CDR3 DNA reads TGTGCCAGCAGCGTAGGAGGTAGCGGGAGTAAGGTCGGGGAGCTGTTTTTT. This rearrangement joins TRBV9 to TRBJ2-2, with 9 nucleotides matching TRBD2. Germline V CDR1 and CDR2: SGDLS, YYNGEE. CDR3 length equals 17 residues. The ends lost 0 bases at V and 7 bases at J; junction bases unmatched: 10.

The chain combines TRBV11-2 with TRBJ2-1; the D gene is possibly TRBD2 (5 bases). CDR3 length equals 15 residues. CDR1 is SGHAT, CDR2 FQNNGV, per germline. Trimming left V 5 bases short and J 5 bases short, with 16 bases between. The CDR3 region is CASSRTAIGDNEQFF. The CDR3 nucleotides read TGTGCCAGCAGCAGAACGGCGATCGGGGACAATGAGCAGTTCTTC.

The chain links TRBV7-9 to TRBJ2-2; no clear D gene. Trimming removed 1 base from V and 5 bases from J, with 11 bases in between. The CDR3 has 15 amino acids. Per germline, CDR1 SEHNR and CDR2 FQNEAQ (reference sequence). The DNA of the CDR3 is TGTGCCAGCAGCTTAGGAAGCGTCGAGACCGGGGAGCTGTTTTTT. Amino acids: CASSLGSVETGELFF.

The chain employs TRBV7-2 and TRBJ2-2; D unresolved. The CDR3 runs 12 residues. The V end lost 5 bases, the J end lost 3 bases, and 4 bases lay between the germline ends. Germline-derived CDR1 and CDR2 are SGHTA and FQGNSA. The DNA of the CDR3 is TGTGCCAGCAGCGAGTACACCGGGGAGCTGTTTTTT. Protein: CASSEYTGELFF.

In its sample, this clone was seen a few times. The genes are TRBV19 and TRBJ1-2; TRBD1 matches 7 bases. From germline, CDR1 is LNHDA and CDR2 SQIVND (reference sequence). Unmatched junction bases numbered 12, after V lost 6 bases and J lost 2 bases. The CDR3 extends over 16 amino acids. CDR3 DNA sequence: TGTGCCAGTAGAAGCCCAGGGGGGAAAACCAACTATGGCTACACCTTC. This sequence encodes CASRSPGGKTNYGYTF.

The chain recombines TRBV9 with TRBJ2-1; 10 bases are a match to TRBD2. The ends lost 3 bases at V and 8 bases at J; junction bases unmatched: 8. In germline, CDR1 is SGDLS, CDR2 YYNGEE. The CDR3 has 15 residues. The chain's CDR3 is CASSGTGTSVDEQFF. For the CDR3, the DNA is TGTGCCAGCAGCGGTACCGGGACTAGCGTCGATGAGCAGTTCTTC.

The CDR3 region is CASSGTSGRARLTDTQYF. The CDR3 DNA follows: TGTGCCAGTAGCGGGACTAGCGGGAGGGCCAGGTTAACAGATACGCAGTATTTT. V gene TRBV19 combines with J gene TRBJ2-3; 16 nucleotides line up with TRBD2. Trimming removed 6 bases from V and 3 bases from J; junction bases left unmatched: 9. This CDR3 spans 18 amino acids. In germline, CDR1 is LNHDA, CDR2 SQIVND (reference sequence).

In nucleotides, the CDR3 is TGTGCTAGTGGTTTGGGGACACCTCAAGAGACCCAGTACTTC. Residues: CASGLGTPQETQYF. This rearrangement joins TRBV12-5 to TRBJ2-5; D perhaps matches TRBD1 (5 bases). CDR3 size: 14 residues. V gave up 1 base and J gave up 2 bases, with 8 bases separating them. The germline V gene encodes CDR1 LGHNT and CDR2 FRNRAP.

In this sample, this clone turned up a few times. CDR3 residues: CASSYSSTGELFF. The CDR3 bases are TGTGCCAGCAGTTACTCTAGCACCGGGGAGCTGTTTTTT. The chain combines TRBV6-5 with TRBJ2-2; no definite D call. V lost 0 bases to trimming and J lost 4 bases, with 3 bases between them. The germline CDR1 and CDR2 sequences are MNHEY and SVGAGI. CDR3 length: 13 residues.

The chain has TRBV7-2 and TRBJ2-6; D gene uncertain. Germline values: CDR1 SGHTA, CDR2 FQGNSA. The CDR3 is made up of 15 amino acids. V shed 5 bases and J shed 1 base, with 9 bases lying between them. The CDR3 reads CASSPVVSGANVLTF. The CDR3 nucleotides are TGTGCCAGCAGCCCGGTTGTATCTGGGGCCAACGTCCTGACTTTC.

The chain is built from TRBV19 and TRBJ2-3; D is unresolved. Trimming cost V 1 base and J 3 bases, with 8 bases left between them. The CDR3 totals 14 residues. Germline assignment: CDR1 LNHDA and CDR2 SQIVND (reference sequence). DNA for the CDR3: TGTGCCAGTAGTATAGGTAGAAGAACAGATACGCAGTATTTT. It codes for CASSIGRRTDTQYF.

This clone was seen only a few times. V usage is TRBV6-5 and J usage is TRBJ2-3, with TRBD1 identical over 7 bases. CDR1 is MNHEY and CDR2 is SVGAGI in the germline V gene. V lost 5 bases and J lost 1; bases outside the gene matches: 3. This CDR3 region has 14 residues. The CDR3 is CASSPGQGTDTQYF. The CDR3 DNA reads TGTGCCAGCAGTCCCGGACAGGGCACAGATACGCAGTATTTT.

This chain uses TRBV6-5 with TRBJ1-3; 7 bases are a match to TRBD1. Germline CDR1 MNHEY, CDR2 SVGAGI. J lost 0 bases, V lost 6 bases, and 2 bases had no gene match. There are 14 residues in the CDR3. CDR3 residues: CASRGTVSGNTIYF. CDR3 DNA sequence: TGTGCCAGCAGAGGGACAGTCTCTGGAAACACCATATATTTT.

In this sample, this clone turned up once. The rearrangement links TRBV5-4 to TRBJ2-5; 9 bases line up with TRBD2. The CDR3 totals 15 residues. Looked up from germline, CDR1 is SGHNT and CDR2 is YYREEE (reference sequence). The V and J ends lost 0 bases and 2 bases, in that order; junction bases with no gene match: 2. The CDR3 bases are TGTGCCAGCAGCTTGGACGCGGGAGGGCAAGAGACCCAGTACTTC. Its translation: CASSLDAGGQETQYF.

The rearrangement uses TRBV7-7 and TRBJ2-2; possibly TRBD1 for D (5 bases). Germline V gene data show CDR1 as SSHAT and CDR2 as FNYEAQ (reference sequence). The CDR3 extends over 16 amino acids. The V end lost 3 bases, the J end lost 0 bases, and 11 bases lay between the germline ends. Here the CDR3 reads CASSLRGAANTGELFF. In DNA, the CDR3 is TGTGCCAGCAGCTTGCGTGGGGCCGCGAACACCGGGGAGCTGTTTTTT.

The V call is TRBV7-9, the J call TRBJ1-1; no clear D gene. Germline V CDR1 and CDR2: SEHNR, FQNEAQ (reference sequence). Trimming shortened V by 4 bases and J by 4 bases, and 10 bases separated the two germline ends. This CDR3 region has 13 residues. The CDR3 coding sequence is TGTGCCAGCAGCTCCGTCCGGGGCACTGAAGCTTTCTTT. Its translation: CASSSVRGTEAFF.

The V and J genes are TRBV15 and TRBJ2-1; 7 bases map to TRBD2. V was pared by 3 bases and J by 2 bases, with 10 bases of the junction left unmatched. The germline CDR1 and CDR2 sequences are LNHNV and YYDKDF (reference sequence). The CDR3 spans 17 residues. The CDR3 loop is CATSRESAGDAYNEQFF. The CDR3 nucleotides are TGTGCCACCAGCAGGGAATCCGCGGGAGACGCCTACAATGAGCAGTTCTTC.

Here the CDR3 reads CASSLDPPGTGSYEQYF. The CDR3 DNA reads as TGTGCCAGCAGCTTGGACCCTCCCGGGACAGGCTCCTACGAGCAGTACTTC. The V call is TRBV5-4, the J call TRBJ2-7; 8 bases are a match to TRBD1. CDR3 length: 17 residues. V shed 0 bases, J shed 0 bases, and the junction held 8 bases outside the gene matches. CDR1 SGHNT and CDR2 YYREEE come from the germline V gene (reference sequence).

Here the CDR3 reads CASRQGGSTTSPPQFF. In DNA, the CDR3 is TGTGCCAGCAGACAAGGAGGGTCTACTACTAGCCCGCCTCAGTTCTTC. V and J are TRBV27 and TRBJ2-1; perhaps TRBD2 as D (6 bases). Looked up from germline, CDR1 is MNHEY and CDR2 is SMNVEV (reference sequence). The CDR3 has 16 residues. Trimming shortened V by 6 bases and J by 13 bases, and 28 bases separated the two germline ends.

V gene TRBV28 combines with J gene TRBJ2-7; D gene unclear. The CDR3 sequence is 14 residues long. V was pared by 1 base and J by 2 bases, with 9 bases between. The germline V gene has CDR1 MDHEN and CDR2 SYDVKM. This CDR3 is CASSLSSFAYEQYF. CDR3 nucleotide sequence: TGTGCCAGCAGTTTATCCTCCTTCGCCTACGAGCAGTACTTC.

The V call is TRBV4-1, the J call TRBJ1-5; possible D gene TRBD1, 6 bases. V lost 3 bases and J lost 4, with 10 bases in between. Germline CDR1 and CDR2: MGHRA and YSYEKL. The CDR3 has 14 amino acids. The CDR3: CASSQDSANQPQHF. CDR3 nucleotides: TGCGCCAGCAGCCAGGACAGTGCGAATCAGCCCCAGCATTTT.

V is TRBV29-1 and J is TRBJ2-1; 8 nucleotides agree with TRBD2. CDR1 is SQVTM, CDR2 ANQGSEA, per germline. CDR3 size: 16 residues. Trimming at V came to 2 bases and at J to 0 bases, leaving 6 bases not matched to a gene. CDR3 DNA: TGCAGCGTTGAATATAGTCGGGAGGGCTCCTACAATGAGCAGTTCTTC. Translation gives CSVEYSREGSYNEQFF.

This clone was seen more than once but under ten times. CDR3 protein: CASNGGGGDTQYF. CDR3 sequence (DNA): TGTGCCAGTAATGGGGGAGGGGGAGATACGCAGTATTTT. The chain uses TRBV19 and TRBJ2-3; D may be TRBD2 (7 bases). V was clipped by 7 bases and J by 5 bases, with 13 bases between them. This CDR3 has 13 residues. Germline V gene lookup returns CDR1 LNHDA and CDR2 SQIVND (reference sequence). Combining the CDR3 with reference TRBV19 and TRBJ2-3 gives the whole variable domain DGGITQSPKYLFRKEGQNVTLSCEQNLNHDAMYWYRQDPGQGLRLIYYSQIVNDFQKGDIAEGYSVSREKKESFPLTVTSAQKNPTAFYLCASNGGGGDTQYFGPGTRLTVL.

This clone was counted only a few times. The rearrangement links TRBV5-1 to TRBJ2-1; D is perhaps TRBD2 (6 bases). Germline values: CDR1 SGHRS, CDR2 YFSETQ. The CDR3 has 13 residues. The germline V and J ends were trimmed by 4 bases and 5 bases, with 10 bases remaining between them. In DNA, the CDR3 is TGCGCCAGCAGCATAGGACTACACAATGAGCAGTTCTTC. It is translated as CASSIGLHNEQFF.